This T cell receptor (beta chain) was captured in a study of cytotoxic CD8 clonotypes in ibrutinib-treated CLL. Overall study results and limits: Sustained-remission and progressing patients had unequal sampling times. Patients had baseline clonality above age-matched healthy donors, and this clonality moved with circulating CD8+ T-cell counts. Public clonotypes occurred uncommonly; on treatment, they contracted or remained stable.

Sequencing was performed with immunoSEQ multiplex PCR; in TCRdb, only in-frame clones are kept and a portion is missing. The sample lists over 95,000 clones, more than 55% occurring once. In the case of this clone: Antigen unknown.

Per germline, CDR1 SGDLS and CDR2 YYNGEE. The CDR3 covers 15 residues. V was clipped by 1 base and J by 10 bases, with 18 bases between them. This specimen was PBMCs, taken after 24 months of ibrutinib treatment. The sequence was obtained from a human donor with chronic lymphocytic leukemia. V and J are TRBV9 and TRBJ2-1; D might be TRBD2 (7 bases). The CDR3 protein is CASSVLYRGGQEQFF. For the CDR3, the DNA is TGTGCCAGCAGCGTATTATATCGCGGGGGCCAAGAGCAGTTCTTC.